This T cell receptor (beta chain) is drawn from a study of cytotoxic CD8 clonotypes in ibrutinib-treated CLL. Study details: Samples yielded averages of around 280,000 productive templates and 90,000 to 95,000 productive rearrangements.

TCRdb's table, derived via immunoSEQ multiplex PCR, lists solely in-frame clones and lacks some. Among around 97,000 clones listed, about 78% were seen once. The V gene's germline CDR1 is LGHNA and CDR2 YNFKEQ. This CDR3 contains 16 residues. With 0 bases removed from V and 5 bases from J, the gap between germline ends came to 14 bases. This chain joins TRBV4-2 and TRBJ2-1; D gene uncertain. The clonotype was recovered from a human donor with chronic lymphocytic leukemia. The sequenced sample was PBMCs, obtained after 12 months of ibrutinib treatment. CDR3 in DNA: TGTGCCAGCAGCCAAGATTCCGGTGAAGAGAACAATGAGCAGTTCTTC. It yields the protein CASSQDSGEENNEQFF.